The 7 T cell receptor beta chains reported below all come from one sample, sequenced in a study of blood T cell repertoires in COVID-19 (TCRdb year 2020). Libraries were constructed by the immunoSEQ multiplex PCR assay. The table was pulled from immuneACCESS by TCRdb, which kept in-frame rearrangements only. Such tables lose some clones; where checked, under half of the loss comes from unresolved V genes, and the rest has no known cause. The sample table shows a few hundred thousand clones, and roughly 85% are seen once. 3% to 4.5% of the sample is held by the ten biggest clonotypes. Sequenced input: peripheral blood. These receptors came from a woman aged 18-29 years with acute or convalescent COVID-19.

J is TRBJ1-1 and V is TRBV28; D is unclear. The V gene's germline CDR1 is MDHEN and CDR2 SYDVKM. This CDR3 is 12 amino acids long. V was cut by 6 bases and J by 0 bases, with 5 bases left in between. The CDR3 DNA sequence: TGTGCCAGCAGCACAATGAACACTGAAGCTTTCTTT. This gives the protein CASSTMNTEAFF.

The chain carries TRBV13 and TRBJ2-7; 11 bases agree with TRBD2. Germline CDR1 PRHDT, CDR2 FYEKMQ (reference sequence). This CDR3 is 14 amino acids long. V gave up 4 bases and J gave up 1 base; unmatched junction bases: 0. This chain's CDR3 is CASSSSGRSYEQYF. CDR3 DNA sequence: TGTGCCAGCAGCTCTAGCGGGAGGTCCTACGAGCAGTACTTC. The entire variable domain, with the rest obtained from reference TRBV13 and TRBJ2-7, is as follows: AAGVIQSPRHLIKEKRETATLKCYPIPRHDTVYWYQQGPGQDPQFLISFYEKMQSDKGSIPDRFSAQQFSDYHSELNMSSLELGDSALYFCASSSSGRSYEQYFGPGTRLTVT.

This clone appeared a single time. The V gene is TRBV7-9, the J gene TRBJ2-7; D ambiguous. V was shortened by 1 base and J by 7 bases, with 5 bases between the two germline ends. The germline V gene encodes CDR1 SEHNR and CDR2 FQNEAQ (reference sequence). The CDR3 runs to 11 residues. The CDR3 sequence: CASSLEREQYF. In DNA form, the CDR3 reads TGTGCCAGCAGCTTAGAGCGTGAGCAGTACTTC. The full variable domain, completed using reference TRBV7-9 and TRBJ2-7, is DTGVSQNPRHKITKRGQNVTFRCDPISEHNRLYWYRQTLGQGPEFLTYFQNEAQLEKSRLLSDRFSAERPKGSFSTLEIQRTEQGDSAMYLCASSLEREQYFGPGTRLTVT.

V is TRBV2 and J is TRBJ1-2, with D possibly being TRBD1 (5 bases). V lost 1 base and J lost 10, with 13 bases in between. Germline V lookup: CDR1 SNHLY, CDR2 FYNNEI. The CDR3 has 13 residues. CDR3 sequence: CASSEVQAVIYTF. The CDR3 DNA follows: TGTGCCAGCAGTGAAGTACAGGCCGTTATCTACACCTTC.

The chain carries TRBV9 and TRBJ2-2; D is perhaps TRBD2 (5 bases). The germline V gene has CDR1 SGDLS and CDR2 YYNGEE. CDR3 length: 16 amino acids. Deletions cut 4 bases from V and 6 bases from J, with 19 bases between. CDR3: CASSQRAVFASGELFF. CDR3 DNA: TGTGCCAGCAGCCAACGAGCGGTTTTTGCGTCCGGGGAGCTGTTTTTT.

The chain links TRBV5-1 to TRBJ2-7; possible D gene TRBD2, 6 bases. The CDR3 consists of 14 residues. The germline V gene encodes CDR1 SGHRS and CDR2 YFSETQ. Trimming shortened V by 0 bases and J by 2 bases, and 9 bases separated the two germline ends. The CDR3 loop is CASSLGGDPYEQYF. The CDR3 DNA reads as TGCGCCAGCAGCTTGGGGGGGGATCCCTACGAGCAGTACTTC.

The chain couples TRBV5-1 to TRBJ1-4; 7 bases fit TRBD1. In germline, CDR1 is SGHRS, CDR2 YFSETQ. This CDR3 comprises 13 residues. V shed 5 bases, J shed 6 bases, and the junction held 4 bases outside the gene matches. The CDR3 DNA follows: TGCGCCAGCAGAGGACAGGTTGATGAAAAACTGTTTTTT. Its translation is CASRGQVDEKLFF.